This entry lists 10 T cell receptor beta chains sequenced from one sample in a study of T cell responses to AZD1222 COVID-19 vaccine. Sequencing used immunoSEQ multiplex PCR; TCRdb keeps in-frame clones, though not all of them. This table has some 190,000 clones, roughly 91% appearing once. The source material was peripheral blood, sampled 28 days after the second AZD1222 dose. These receptors all come from an adult who received the AZD1222 COVID-19 vaccine.

This chain uses TRBV11-2 with TRBJ2-3; D is possibly TRBD2 (6 bases). V was cut by 2 bases and J by 3 bases, with 12 bases left in between. From germline, CDR1 is SGHAT and CDR2 FQNNGV. This CDR3 spans 15 amino acids. CDR3: CASSLRSAGTDTQYF. DNA for the CDR3: TGTGCCAGCAGCTTACGTTCCGCGGGGACAGATACGCAGTATTTT.

The chain uses TRBV9 and TRBJ2-7; no clear D gene. The CDR3 consists of 14 residues. Looked up from germline, CDR1 is SGDLS and CDR2 is YYNGEE. The V gene lost 0 bases and the J gene lost 6 bases, with 13 bases spanning the gap. This CDR3 reads CASSVGNNLGEQYF. The CDR3 region has the DNA TGTGCCAGCAGCGTAGGGAATAACTTGGGCGAGCAGTACTTC.

This clone was detected only once. The chain recombines TRBV7-2 with TRBJ1-5; perhaps TRBD1 as D (6 bases). Germline V lookup: CDR1 SGHTA, CDR2 FQGNSA. V was cut by 3 bases and J by 5 bases, with 17 bases left in between. This CDR3 comprises 16 residues. The CDR3 spells CASSLASDTGHQPQHF. The DNA of the CDR3 is TGTGCCAGCAGCTTGGCAAGCGACACAGGGCATCAGCCCCAGCATTTT.

Notes on this clone: This may come from a read error, since a much larger clone is one base off. The V gene is TRBV4-3, the J gene TRBJ1-1; the D gene is possibly TRBD1 (5 bases). The CDR3 totals 14 residues. Germline V CDR1 and CDR2: LGHNA, YSLEER. The CDR3 region has the DNA TGCGCCAGCAGCCCAAATCGCGGGGCCCCGGGGTCCCTCTTT. Encoded protein: CASSPNRGAPGSLF.

The genes are TRBV6-4 and TRBJ2-2; TRBD1 agrees at 9 bases. The CDR3 contains 14 residues. V was pared by 5 bases and J by 6 bases, with 4 bases of the junction left unmatched. Germline CDR1 and CDR2: MRHNA and SNTAGT. This chain's CDR3 is CASSQTGGAGELFF. CDR3 bases: TGTGCCAGCAGTCAGACAGGGGGTGCCGGGGAGCTGTTTTTT.

This chain connects TRBV2 to TRBJ1-2; D unclear. This CDR3 has 14 amino acids. CDR1 and CDR2 from the germline V gene are SNHLY and FYNNEI. Trimming cost V 3 bases and J 5 bases, with 13 bases left between them. This CDR3 reads CASSDRGRDYGYTF. The CDR3 DNA follows: TGTGCCAGCAGTGATCGAGGCCGGGATTATGGCTACACCTTC.

The chain carries TRBV18 and TRBJ2-5, with 8 bases matching TRBD2. Germline values: CDR1 KGHSH, CDR2 LQKENI. This CDR3 is built from 14 residues. After removal of 3 bases from V and 3 bases from J, the junction contained 3 bases not matched to a gene. CDR3 sequence reads: CASSPGRAEETQYF. Here the CDR3 DNA reads TGTGCCAGCTCACCCGGGAGGGCAGAAGAGACCCAGTACTTC.

This clone has only a few counts. The rearrangement links TRBV5-1 to TRBJ2-5; maybe TRBD1 (6 bases). V gave up 4 bases and J gave up 5 bases, with 15 bases separating them. CDR1 is SGHRS and CDR2 is YFSETQ in the germline V gene. This CDR3 is 14 amino acids long. In DNA, the CDR3 is TGCGCCAGCAGCCCTCCGACAGGCACGGAGACCCAGTACTTC. It translates to CASSPPTGTETQYF.

V is TRBV6-1 and J is TRBJ1-2; D call uncertain. The CDR3 has 15 amino acids. Germline CDR1 reads MNHNS; CDR2 reads SASEGT. V lost 0 bases and J 1 base, leaving 9 bases between the germline ends. The CDR3 loop reads CASSEAATDNYGYTF. The CDR3 DNA is TGTGCCAGCAGTGAAGCTGCGACGGATAACTATGGCTACACCTTC.

The chain couples TRBV7-8 to TRBJ2-7; 13 positions agree with TRBD2. Germline V gene data show CDR1 as SGHVS and CDR2 as FQNEAQ. Trimming removed 5 bases from V and 7 bases from J; junction bases left unmatched: 8. This CDR3 contains 15 residues. CDR3 coding DNA: TGTGCCAGCAGCCTAGGGACTAGCGGGGTCTTTGAGCAGTACTTC. Its translation: CASSLGTSGVFEQYF.